These T cell receptor beta chains were read from a single sample in a study of cytomegalovirus exposure and HLA in healthy donors. Profiling relied on immunoSEQ multiplex PCR, and the TCRdb table lists in-frame clones only, not all of them. Altogether some 120,000 clones are present, 65% to 85% being singletons, with the ten largest covering more than 0.2%. What was sequenced was PBMCs. All receptors come from a man aged 45-65 years in good health and CMV-seronegative. CDR3s include the opening cysteine and the closing phenylalanine or tryptophan. The D gene is left open where the match is weak. A clone size is listed for some rows: how often the clone was seen (once, few, many), or a class if it is expanded.

D,V,size,J,CDR3,DNA
TRBD1,TRBV28,-,TRBJ2-7,CASRLGQGTHEQYF,TGTGCCAGCAGACTCGGACAGGGCACCCACGAGCAGTACTTC
-,TRBV11-3,-,TRBJ2-2,CASSLTGRRTGELFF,TGTGCCAGCAGCTTAACGGGAAGGAGGACCGGGGAGCTGTTTTTT
-,TRBV6-4,-,TRBJ2-3,CASSESPRVDTQYF,TGTGCCAGCAGTGAATCCCCTAGAGTAGATACGCAGTATTTT
-,TRBV27,-,TRBJ1-6,CASSLGQSINSPLHF,TGTGCCAGCAGTTTAGGACAGAGCATTAATTCACCCCTCCACTTT
TRBD2,TRBV19,few,TRBJ2-7,CASRLAGAYEQYF,TGTGCCAGTCGACTAGCGGGAGCTTACGAGCAGTACTTC
-,TRBV5-4,-,TRBJ2-7,CASSSKVLSGPGITPYEQYF,TGTGCCAGCAGCTCTAAAGTTCTGTCCGGACCCGGGATAACCCCCTACGAGCAGTACTTC
-,TRBV18,-,TRBJ2-4,CASSLDGTQNIQYF,TGTGCCAGCTCCCTAGACGGTACCCAAAACATTCAGTACTTC
TRBD1,TRBV25-1,-,TRBJ2-2,CASLEGTGFTGELFF,TGTGCCAGCTTAGAGGGGACAGGGTTTACCGGGGAGCTGTTTTTT
-,TRBV6-1,-,TRBJ2-3,CASSHFSTDTQYF,TGTGCCAGCAGCCACTTTAGCACAGATACGCAGTATTTT
-,TRBV15,-,TRBJ2-7,CAAGAAANREQYF,TGTGCCGCTGGGGCGGCGGCTAACCGCGAGCAGTACTTC
-,TRBV4-2,-,TRBJ1-1,CASSQGREAFF,TGTGCCAGCAGCCAAGGCAGAGAAGCTTTCTTT
-,TRBV20-1,-,TRBJ1-2,CSATGSSITF,TGCAGTGCAACCGGGTCCTCTATTACCTTC
TRBD1,TRBV25-1,-,TRBJ1-2,CASSEIGGQGADFLGYTF,TGTGCCAGCAGTGAAATCGGAGGGCAGGGGGCGGACTTCCTCGGCTACACCTTC
-,TRBV19,-,TRBJ1-1,CASSIIGADTEAFF,TGTGCCAGTAGTATAATAGGGGCGGACACTGAAGCTTTCTTT
TRBD1,TRBV28,-,TRBJ1-4,CASSLYRGGEKLFF,TGTGCCAGCAGTTTATACAGGGGCGGTGAAAAACTGTTTTTT
-,TRBV5-1,-,TRBJ2-2,CASSLVAGANTGELFF,TGCGCCAGCAGCTTGGTGGCGGGTGCGAACACCGGGGAGCTGTTTTTT
TRBD1,TRBV2,few,TRBJ2-2,CASRRGQGAWTGELFF,TGTGCCAGCAGACGGGGACAGGGGGCTTGGACCGGGGAGCTGTTTTTT
TRBD2,TRBV4-1,once,TRBJ2-1,CASSQDLAGSDEQFF,TGCGCCAGCAGCCAAGATCTAGCGGGGTCCGATGAGCAGTTCTTC